Listed here are 10 T cell receptor beta chains from one sample, sequenced in a study of cytomegalovirus exposure and HLA in healthy donors. PCR was performed using 60 Vbeta and 13 Jbeta primers. The table came from immunoSEQ multiplex PCR; TCRdb's copy has only in-frame clones and leaves some out. The sample includes roughly 160,000 clones, around 83% of them seen just once. The sample comprised PBMCs. These receptors all come from a male donor in good health and CMV-seropositive.

The gene calls are TRBV5-1 and TRBJ1-1, with 7 positions matching TRBD1. Germline V gene lookup returns CDR1 SGHRS and CDR2 YFSETQ. CDR3 length equals 14 residues. The junction had 5 bases not matched to a gene; V was cut back by 0 bases and J by 6 bases. CDR3 nucleotide sequence: TGCGCCAGCAGCTTGGATGAGGGGGCCTCTGAAGCTTTCTTT. Protein sequence: CASSLDEGASEAFF.

The rearrangement uses TRBV9 and TRBJ1-2; the D gene is possibly TRBD1 (5 bases). Per the germline V gene, CDR1 is SGDLS and CDR2 is YYNGEE. V dropped 4 bases and J dropped 2 bases, with 15 bases sitting between them. The CDR3 contains 15 residues. The CDR3 region has the DNA TGTGCCAGCAGCCCAAGGGAGCGGGGGAACTATGGCTACACCTTC. It encodes CASSPRERGNYGYTF.

The chain combines TRBV18 with TRBJ2-7, with D possibly being TRBD1 (5 bases). V lost 3 bases to trimming and J lost 5 bases, with 14 bases between them. The CDR3 totals 14 residues. The V gene's germline CDR1 is KGHSH and CDR2 LQKENI. CDR3 bases: TGTGCCAGCTCACCGCCAGCAGGGTGGCACGAGCAGTACTTC. As protein: CASSPPAGWHEQYF.

This clone appeared a few times. The V and J genes are TRBV5-1 and TRBJ1-1, with 7 bases aligning to TRBD1. Trimming at V came to 4 bases and at J to 4 bases, leaving 7 bases not matched to a gene. The CDR3 is 14 amino acids. From germline, CDR1 is SGHRS and CDR2 YFSETQ. The CDR3 is CASSPGTAATEAFF. CDR3 sequence (DNA): TGCGCCAGCAGCCCCGGGACAGCCGCCACTGAAGCTTTCTTT. Drawing the rest from reference TRBV5-1 and TRBJ1-1, the complete variable domain is KAGVTQTPRYLIKTRGQQVTLSCSPISGHRSVSWYQQTPGQGLQFLFEYFSETQRNKGNFPGRFSGRQFSNSRSEMNVSTLELGDSALYLCASSPGTAATEAFFGQGTRLTVV.

This clone has more than one count but fewer than ten. The chain couples TRBV7-9 to TRBJ2-7, with D tentatively TRBD2 (6 bases). The CDR3 contains 12 residues. The V end was cut by 5 bases, the J end by 6 bases, with 11 bases between. Germline V gene data show CDR1 as SEHNR and CDR2 as FQNEAQ (reference sequence). CDR3 region: CASSKDYREQYF. The CDR3 nucleotides read TGTGCCAGCAGCAAGGACTACCGCGAGCAGTACTTC.

This clone was detected only once. V and J are TRBV7-2 and TRBJ2-7, with a possible D match to TRBD2 (6 bases). Germline CDR1 SGHTA, CDR2 FQGNSA. The CDR3 consists of 13 residues. V lost 3 bases to trimming and J lost 7 bases, with 13 bases between them. The CDR3 reads CASSFKQGGEQYF. Here the CDR3 DNA reads TGTGCCAGCAGCTTTAAGCAGGGAGGAGAGCAGTACTTC.

This chain's CDR3 is CASSAGTSGRGQYF. Written as DNA, the CDR3 is TGTGCCAGCAGTGCCGGGACTAGCGGGAGAGGGCAGTACTTC. The chain employs TRBV6-1 and TRBJ2-7; 14 bases line up with TRBD2. Trimming at V came to 4 bases and at J to 9 bases, leaving 5 bases not matched to a gene. Germline CDR1 reads MNHNS; CDR2 reads SASEGT. The CDR3 covers 14 residues.

In this sample, this clone turned up a few times. V usage is TRBV30 and J usage is TRBJ2-1, with a possible D match to TRBD1 (5 bases). Trimming removed 5 bases at V and 0 bases at J, with 14 bases between. Germline assignment: CDR1 GTSNPN and CDR2 SVGIG (reference sequence). CDR3 length: 15 amino acids. The CDR3 spells CAWSLPRGSYNEQFF. CDR3 in DNA: TGTGCCTGGTCCCTCCCTAGGGGCTCCTACAATGAGCAGTTCTTC. Using reference TRBV30 and TRBJ2-1 for the parts outside the CDR3, the full variable domain is SQTIHQWPATLVQPVGSPLSLECTVEGTSNPNLYWYRQAAGRGLQLLFYSVGIGQISSEVPQNLSASRPQDRQFILSSKKLLLSDSGFYLCAWSLPRGSYNEQFFGPGTRLTVL.

V is TRBV4-3 and J is TRBJ2-7; 9 bases fit TRBD2. There are 14 residues in the CDR3. V shed 5 bases and J 0 bases; nucleotides not matched to a gene: 2. Germline V gives CDR1 LGHNA, CDR2 YSLEER. In nucleotides, the CDR3 is TGCGCCAGCAGCGATAGCGGGAGCTCCTACGAGCAGTACTTC. Translating it yields CASSDSGSSYEQYF.

The V and J genes are TRBV27 and TRBJ1-1; perhaps TRBD1 as D (5 bases). Germline V gives CDR1 MNHEY, CDR2 SMNVEV (reference sequence). The CDR3 covers 14 residues. The ends were cut back, 3 bases at V and 2 bases at J, with 10 bases in the middle. The CDR3 DNA reads TGTGCCAGCAGTTTCCGCAGGGCCAACACTGAAGCTTTCTTT. This translates into CASSFRRANTEAFF.